This T cell receptor beta chain derives from a study of blood T cell repertoires in COVID-19. At the level of the study: Both acute and convalescent COVID-19 samples were obtained from the United States, Italy and Spain. PBMCs, B-cell-depleted T cells, or T cells were the source of the cDNA or gDNA that made up the material.

Using immunoSEQ multiplex PCR, the repertoire was profiled, and TCRdb retains in-frame clones only, with some absent. The sample includes approximately 300,000 clones, 90% of them seen just once. V was cut by 7 bases and J by 1 base, with 16 bases left in between. The CDR3 contains 16 residues. The germline CDR1 and CDR2 sequences are SGHTA and FQGTGA. Followed over time, Seattle patients had been enrolled while infection was active. The sequence was collected from a woman between 50 and 59 years old with COVID-19, enrolled during active disease. Sequenced material: peripheral blood. This chain joins TRBV7-3 and TRBJ2-2; possibly TRBD1 for D (5 bases). This chain's CDR3 is CASTNSGLGNTGELFF. The CDR3 DNA reads TGTGCCAGCACCAACTCAGGGTTGGGGAACACCGGGGAGCTGTTTTTT.